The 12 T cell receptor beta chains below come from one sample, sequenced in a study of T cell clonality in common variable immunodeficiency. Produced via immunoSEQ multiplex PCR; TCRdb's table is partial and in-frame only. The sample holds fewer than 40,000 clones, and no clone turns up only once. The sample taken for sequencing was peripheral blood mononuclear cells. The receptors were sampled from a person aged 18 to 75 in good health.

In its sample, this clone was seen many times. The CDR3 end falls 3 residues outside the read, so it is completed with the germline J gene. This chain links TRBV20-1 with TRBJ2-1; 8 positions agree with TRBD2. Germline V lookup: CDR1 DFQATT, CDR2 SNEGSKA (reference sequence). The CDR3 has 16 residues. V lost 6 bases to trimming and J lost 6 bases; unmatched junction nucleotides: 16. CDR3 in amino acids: CSAVDLTGTRSNEQFF. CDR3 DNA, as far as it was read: TGCAGTGCCGTAGACCTAACCGGGACTAGGTCCAATGAG.

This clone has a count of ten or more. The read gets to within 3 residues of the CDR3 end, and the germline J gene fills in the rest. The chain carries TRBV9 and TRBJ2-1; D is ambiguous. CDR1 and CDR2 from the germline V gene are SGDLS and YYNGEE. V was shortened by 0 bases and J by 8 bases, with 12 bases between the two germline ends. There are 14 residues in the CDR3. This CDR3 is CASSVDLSPYEQFF. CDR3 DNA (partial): TGTGCCAGCAGCGTAGACTTAAGTCCCTATGAG.

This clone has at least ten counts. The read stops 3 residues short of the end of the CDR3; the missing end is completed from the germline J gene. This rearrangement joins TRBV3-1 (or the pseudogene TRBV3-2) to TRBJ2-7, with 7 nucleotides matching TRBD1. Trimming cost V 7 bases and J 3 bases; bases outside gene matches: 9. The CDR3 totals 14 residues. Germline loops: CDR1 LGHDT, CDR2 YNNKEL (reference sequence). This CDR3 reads CASTLGTANYEQYF. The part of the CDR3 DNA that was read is TGTGCCAGCACCCTAGGGACAGCAAACTACGAG.

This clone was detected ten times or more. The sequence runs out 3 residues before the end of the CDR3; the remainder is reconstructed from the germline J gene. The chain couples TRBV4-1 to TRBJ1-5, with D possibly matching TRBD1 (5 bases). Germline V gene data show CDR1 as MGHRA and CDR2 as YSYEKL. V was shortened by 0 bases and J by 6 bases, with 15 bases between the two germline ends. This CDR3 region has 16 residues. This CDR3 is CASSQESRVGLQPQHF. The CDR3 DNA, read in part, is TGCGCCAGCAGCCAAGAGAGCAGGGTTGGTCTTCAGCCC.

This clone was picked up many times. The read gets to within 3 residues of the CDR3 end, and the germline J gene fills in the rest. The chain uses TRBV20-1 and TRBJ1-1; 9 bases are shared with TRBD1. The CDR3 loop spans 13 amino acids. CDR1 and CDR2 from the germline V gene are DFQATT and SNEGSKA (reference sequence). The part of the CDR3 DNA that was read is TGCAGTGCTAGAGAGGACAGGGGTCTCCGA. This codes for CSAREDRGLR. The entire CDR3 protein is CSAREDRGLRAFF.

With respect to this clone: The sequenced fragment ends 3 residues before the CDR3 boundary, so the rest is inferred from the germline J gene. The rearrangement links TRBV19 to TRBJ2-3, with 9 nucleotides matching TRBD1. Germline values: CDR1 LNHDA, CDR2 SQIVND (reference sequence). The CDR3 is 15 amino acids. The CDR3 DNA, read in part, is TGTGCCAGTAGCCCGGGCGGGGACAGGGATCAGCCG. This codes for CASSPGGDRDQP. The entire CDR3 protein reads CASSPGGDRDQPQYF.

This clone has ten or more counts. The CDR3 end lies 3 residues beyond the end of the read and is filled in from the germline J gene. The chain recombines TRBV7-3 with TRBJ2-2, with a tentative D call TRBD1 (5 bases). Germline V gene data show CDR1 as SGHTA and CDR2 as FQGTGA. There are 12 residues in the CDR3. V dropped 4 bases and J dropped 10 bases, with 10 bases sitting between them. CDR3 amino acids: CASSSQGSELFF. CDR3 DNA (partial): TGTGCCAGCAGCTCCCAGGGTTCGGAG.

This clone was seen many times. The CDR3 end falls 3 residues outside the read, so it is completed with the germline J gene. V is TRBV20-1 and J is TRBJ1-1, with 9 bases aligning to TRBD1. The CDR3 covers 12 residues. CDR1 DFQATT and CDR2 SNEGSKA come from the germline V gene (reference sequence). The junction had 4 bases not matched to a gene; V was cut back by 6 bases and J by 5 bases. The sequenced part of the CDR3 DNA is TGCAGTGCGGGACAGGGTAGGACTGAA. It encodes CSAGQGRTE. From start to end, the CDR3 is CSAGQGRTEAFF.

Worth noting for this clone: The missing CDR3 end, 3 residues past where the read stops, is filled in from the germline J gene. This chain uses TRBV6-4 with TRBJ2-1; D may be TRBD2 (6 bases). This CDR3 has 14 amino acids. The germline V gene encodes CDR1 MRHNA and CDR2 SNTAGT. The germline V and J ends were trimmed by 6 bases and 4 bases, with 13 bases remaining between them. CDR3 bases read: TGTGCCAGCAGGAGGGACTCGGGATACAATGAG. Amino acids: CASRRDSGYNE. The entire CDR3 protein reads CASRRDSGYNEQFF.

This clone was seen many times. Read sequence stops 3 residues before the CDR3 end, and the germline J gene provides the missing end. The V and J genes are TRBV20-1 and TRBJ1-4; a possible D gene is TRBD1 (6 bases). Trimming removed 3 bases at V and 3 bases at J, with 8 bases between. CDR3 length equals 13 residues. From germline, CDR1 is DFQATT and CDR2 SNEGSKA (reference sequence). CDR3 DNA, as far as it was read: TGCAGTGCTAGGAGGACAGCTAATGAAAAA. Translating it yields CSARRTANEK. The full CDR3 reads CSARRTANEKLFF.

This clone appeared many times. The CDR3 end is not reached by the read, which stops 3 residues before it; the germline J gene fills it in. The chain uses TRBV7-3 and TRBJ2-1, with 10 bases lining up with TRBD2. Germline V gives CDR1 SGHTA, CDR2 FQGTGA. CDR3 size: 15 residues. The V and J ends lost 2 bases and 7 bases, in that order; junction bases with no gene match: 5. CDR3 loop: CASSLSLAGLNEQFF. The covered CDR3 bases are TGTGCCAGCAGCTTATCACTAGCGGGACTAAATGAG.

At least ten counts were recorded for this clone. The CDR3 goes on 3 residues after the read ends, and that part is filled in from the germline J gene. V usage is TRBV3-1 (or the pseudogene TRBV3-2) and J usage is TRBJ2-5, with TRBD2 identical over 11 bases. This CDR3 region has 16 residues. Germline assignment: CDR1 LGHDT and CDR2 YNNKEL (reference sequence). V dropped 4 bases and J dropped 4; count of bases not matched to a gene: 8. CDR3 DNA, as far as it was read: TGTGCCAGCAGCCGCCGGGTAGCGGGGGGGCCAGAGACC. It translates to CASSRRVAGGPET. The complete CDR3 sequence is CASSRRVAGGPETQYF.